This entry features one TCR beta chain sequence. These data come from a study of blood T cells in healthy people across ages. Study-wide context: Per every two T cells, about one barcoded beta molecule was captured by template switching.

This CDR3 is built from 14 residues. V lost 7 bases to trimming and J lost 1 base, with 13 bases between them. With a J-beta primer mix and a sample-barcoded 5' primer, a second PCR ran about 7 to 11 cycles. Carrying 12 random nucleotides, a template-switch adaptor labeled each individual cDNA molecule. MiXCR was run by TCRdb on the 5' RACE reads, yielding one entry per CDR3 protein. This sample has some 1.1 million distinct CDR3 sequences, with less than 45% found just once. The study isolated at least 7 million PBMCs from each sample. The chain is built from TRBV12-3 or TRBV12-4 and TRBJ2-5; no firm D call. This receptor was obtained from a man younger than 35 in good health. The source material was blood. The CDR3 loop reads CASTGTVSQETQYF. In DNA, the CDR3 is TGTGCCAGCACCGGAACCGTCAGCCAAGAGACCCAGTACTTC.